This T cell receptor (beta chain) is drawn from a study of OX40 agonist ivuxolimab in advanced cancers. Study-level points and caveats: Partial responders receiving 0.1-3.0 mg/kg showed among the lowest clonal expansion.

A word on this clone: Its antigen is currently unknown.

The assay was immunoSEQ multiplex PCR, and TCRdb's table has in-frame clones only and misses some. The sample yields approximately 22,000 clones, 80% to 90% seen once. The material was CD4+ or CD8+ T cells sorted from blood, obtained in a trial of the OX40 agonist ivuxolimab. This sequence originates from an adult with an advanced solid tumor such as melanoma, head and neck, liver or kidney cancer.

The CDR3 DNA is TGTGCCAGCAGTGAATTTCGACCGTCCCCGGGGGAAAAACTGTTTTTT. Its protein product is CASSEFRPSPGEKLFF. V gene TRBV27 combines with J gene TRBJ1-4; D is undetermined. With 5 bases removed from V and 8 bases from J, the gap between germline ends came to 21 bases. The CDR3 is made up of 16 amino acids. Germline V CDR1 and CDR2: MNHEY, SMNVEV (reference sequence).